Presented here are 6 T cell receptor beta chains from one specimen sequenced in a study of cytomegalovirus exposure and HLA in healthy donors. The data were produced by immunoSEQ multiplex PCR, yet TCRdb's version contains in-frame clones alone and is incomplete. Found here are approximately 140,000 clones, 84% of them singletons; the top ten hold 1.4%. Sequenced input: PBMCs. Receptors originate from a woman in her 30s in good health and CMV-seronegative.

V gene TRBV11-3 combines with J gene TRBJ2-1; 8 nucleotides match TRBD1. The V gene end was trimmed by 8 bases and the J gene end by 5 bases; junction bases not matched to a gene: 5. The CDR3 loop spans 13 amino acids. CDR1 and CDR2 from the germline V gene are SGHNT and YENEEA. The CDR3 loop is CASSLRGHNEQFF. DNA for the CDR3: TGTGCCAGCTCGCTCAGGGGGCACAATGAGCAGTTCTTC.

This clone is a singleton in its sample. This chain connects TRBV28 to TRBJ1-1, with 8 nucleotides matching TRBD1. V lost 5 bases, J lost 10 bases, and 3 bases stayed unmatched. Looked up from germline, CDR1 is MDHEN and CDR2 is SYDVKM. The CDR3 is 11 amino acids. The CDR3: CASSRDRPAFF. The CDR3, as DNA: TGTGCCAGCAGTAGGGACAGGCCAGCTTTCTTT.

This clone has just one count. J is TRBJ1-2 and V is TRBV18; D unresolved. CDR1 is KGHSH, CDR2 LQKENI, per germline. The CDR3 has 15 amino acids. V was cut by 3 bases and J by 5 bases, with 16 bases left in between. The CDR3 loop is CASSPAEGSQYGYTF. The CDR3, as DNA: TGTGCCAGCTCACCTGCAGAGGGAAGTCAGTATGGCTACACCTTC.

The chain uses TRBV6-1 and TRBJ1-2, with 10 bases matching TRBD1. Germline CDR1 and CDR2: MNHNS and SASEGT. V lost 8 bases and J lost 8; bases outside the gene matches: 8. The CDR3 spans 13 residues. CDR3 DNA: TGTGCCAGCTGCCGGGACAGGGGTCGCGGCTACACCTTC. Translating gives CASCRDRGRGYTF.

The chain employs TRBV7-8 and TRBJ2-7; D may be TRBD1 (6 bases). This CDR3 has 14 residues. Germline V lookup: CDR1 SGHVS, CDR2 FQNEAQ. V shed 2 bases and J shed 6 bases, with 14 bases lying between them. CDR3 DNA: TGTGCCAGCAGCTTATCACCTCAGGGGACCGAGCAGTACTTC. Its translation: CASSLSPQGTEQYF.

The chain is built from TRBV14 and TRBJ2-7; 10 nucleotides line up with TRBD1. The germline gives CDR1 SGHDN, CDR2 FVKESK. V lost 3 bases and J lost 0; bases outside the gene matches: 8. The CDR3 runs 17 residues. This CDR3 is CASSQDPRTGGSYEQYF. DNA for the CDR3: TGTGCCAGCAGCCAGGACCCCCGGACAGGGGGCTCCTACGAGCAGTACTTC.